A single T cell receptor beta chain is shown here with its context. The antigen is unknown. MiXCR was run by TCRdb on the 5' RACE reads, yielding one entry per CDR3 protein. Of 1.5 million to 2 million distinct CDR3 sequences in the sample, about 32% were seen once. This record belongs to a study of identical twins. Study-level results: It was possible that invariant MAIT and iNKT cells partly confounded the zero-insertion analyses.

The receptor's source is a newborn girl in good health. Material for sequencing was cord blood.

The CDR3 DNA is TGTGCCAGCAGCCCAACCAAGGGTTTATACGGCTACACCTTC. Residues: CASSPTKGLYGYTF. The V and J genes are TRBV11-2 and TRBJ1-2; D is unclear. The germline gives CDR1 SGHAT, CDR2 FQNNGV. Trimming left V 5 bases short and J 8 bases short, with 18 bases between. CDR3 size: 14 residues. Full variable domain (missing parts from reference TRBV11-2 and TRBJ1-2): EAGVAQSPRYKIIEKRQSVAFWCNPISGHATLYWYQQILGQGPKLLIQFQNNGVVDDSQLPKDRFSAERLKGVDSTLKIQPAKLEDSAVYLCASSPTKGLYGYTFGSGTRLTVV.